Sequencing of this T cell receptor beta chain was carried out in a study of cytomegalovirus exposure and HLA in healthy donors. TCRdb's copy holds only in-frame clones and misses some; the assay was immunoSEQ multiplex PCR. The sample has fewer than 95,000 clones, roughly 84% seen once. Germline V lookup: CDR1 SGHRS, CDR2 YFSETQ. V lost 4 bases, J lost 6 bases, and 13 bases stayed unmatched. This CDR3 region has 15 residues. This chain connects TRBV5-1 to TRBJ2-7; TRBD1 matches 7 bases. The TCR sequence derives from a woman aged 18-29 years in good health and CMV-seropositive. The sample was PBMCs. CDR3 protein: CASSTSGQEAPEQYF. In DNA, the CDR3 is TGCGCCAGCAGCACCTCCGGACAGGAGGCTCCCGAGCAGTACTTC.